Sequencing of this T cell receptor beta chain was carried out in a study of shared clonotypes between healthy human individuals. Study overall: The study drew on a couple of women and a few men aged 18 to 49 as donors.

The study's findings and limits: Richness estimates generally favored naive over memory subsets. Deeper or shallower sequencing was expected to change how clonotypes are shared among donors.

TCRdb's copy holds only in-frame clones and misses some; the assay was immunoSEQ multiplex PCR. The table has around 600,000 clones, roughly 97% seen once; the top ten hold roughly 0.055%. The trim removed 4 bases at V and 4 bases at J, leaving 12 bases unmatched. Germline-derived CDR1 and CDR2 are SGDLS and YYNGEE. CDR3 size: 16 residues. CD45RA-negative memory and CD45RA+ naive subsets were split from the CD4+ cells. This clone was observed once. What it binds is unknown. Sequencing was performed on naive CD4+ T cells sorted from blood. Subset specified: CD45RA+ positively selected. The receptor comes from a woman aged 25 to 39 in good health. J is TRBJ1-1 and V is TRBV9; 8 bases map to TRBD1. This CDR3 reads CASSLRASGGLTEAFF. In DNA form, the CDR3 reads TGTGCCAGCAGCCTACGGGCCTCAGGGGGCCTCACTGAAGCTTTCTTT. The variable domain in full, completed from reference TRBV9 and TRBJ1-1, reads DSGVTQTPKHLITATGQRVTLRCSPRSGDLSVYWYQQSLDQGLQFLIQYYNGEERAKGNILERFSAQQFPDLHSELNLSSLELGDSALYFCASSLRASGGLTEAFFGQGTRLTVV.